This TCR beta chain was captured by sequencing in a study of blood T cell repertoires in COVID-19 (dated by TCRdb to the early 2020s). Turning to the overall study: Samples covering the acute and convalescent phases of COVID-19 were provided by collaborators in the United States, Italy and Spain. The prospective study material was composed of cDNA or gDNA derived from T cells, B-cell-depleted T cells, or PBMCs. Subjects who had been exposed to COVID-19, were actively infected with it, or had recovered from it provided the deeply sampled blood TCRbeta repertoires that made up the dataset. The repertoires were made available in a free public database intended to serve as a resource for research on the immune response to SARS-CoV-2. The samples were drawn from two sources: the first 160 participants of the ongoing ImmuneRACE study, and 1,200 or so subjects contributed by 6 global collaborators. Sample metadata almost always included a de-identified subject ID, COVID-19 status, age in years and sex. Where available, HLA class I and class II types were obtained from metadata supplied by the sample provider rather than from assay-based typing.

With regard to this clone: The specificity of this receptor is unknown. No base quality values were provided; no much bigger clone lies one nucleotide off.

Overall study outcomes, separate from this receptor: The amount of clinical and demographic metadata varied by source and participant and was provided uncurated.

In the prospective study, participants were roughly 18 to 95 years old, resided in approximately 25 geographic areas of the United States, and were enrolled through a virtual design. To assign participants to cohorts, the prospective study relied on clinical history that participants themselves reported in a screening survey and a study questionnaire. Recovered participants in ImmuneRACE Cohort 3 were defined as having two consecutive negative NP/OP PCR tests, clearance from a healthcare professional, or resolution of symptoms. In the prospective study, mobile phlebotomists collected whole blood, serum and a nasopharyngeal or oropharyngeal swab from each participant. Participants in the prospective study had the option to provide additional blood draws and questionnaires over a 2-month period. Before DNA extraction, prospective study blood samples were shipped either frozen or at room temperature.

The germline V gene provides CDR1 SGDLS and CDR2 YYNGEE. The CDR3 sequence holds 15 residues, the cysteine and phenylalanine included. Left in the record is the CDR3 DNA by itself, 45 bases read in frame from the first base. V is clipped by 0 bases and J by 1 base, and the sequence between their germline boundaries is 10 bases long. TCRbeta CDR3 regions were amplified from genomic DNA by means of the immunoSEQ Assay, a bias-controlled multiplex PCR. For the original study's pipeline: Within the assay, amplification of reference gene primers was used to estimate how many nucleated cells each sample contained. Sequence reads were collapsed and filtered to measure the absolute abundance of every unique TCRbeta CDR3 rearrangement. For each sample, productive Simpson clonality was calculated by taking the square root of Simpson's diversity index across productive rearrangements. The table was pulled from immuneACCESS by TCRdb, which kept in-frame rearrangements only. Such tables lose some clones; where checked, under half of the loss comes from unresolved V genes, and the rest has no known cause. V and J calls and clone size are given by that table; D and trimming were obtained from the DNA. This sample comprises under 300,000 clones, 80% to 90% of them detected only once. The ten largest clonotypes hold 15% to 18% of the sample.

Sample: PBMCs or T cells enriched from blood (not recorded which). The rearranged chain carries TRBV9 and TRBJ1-2; no D gene can be assigned with confidence. This TCR was recovered from a man aged 18 to 29 who had recovered from COVID-19. The CDR3 protein: CASSVEPQDNYGYTF. The DNA sequence is given as TGTGCCAGCAGCGTAGAGCCCCAGGATAACTATGGCTACACCTTC.